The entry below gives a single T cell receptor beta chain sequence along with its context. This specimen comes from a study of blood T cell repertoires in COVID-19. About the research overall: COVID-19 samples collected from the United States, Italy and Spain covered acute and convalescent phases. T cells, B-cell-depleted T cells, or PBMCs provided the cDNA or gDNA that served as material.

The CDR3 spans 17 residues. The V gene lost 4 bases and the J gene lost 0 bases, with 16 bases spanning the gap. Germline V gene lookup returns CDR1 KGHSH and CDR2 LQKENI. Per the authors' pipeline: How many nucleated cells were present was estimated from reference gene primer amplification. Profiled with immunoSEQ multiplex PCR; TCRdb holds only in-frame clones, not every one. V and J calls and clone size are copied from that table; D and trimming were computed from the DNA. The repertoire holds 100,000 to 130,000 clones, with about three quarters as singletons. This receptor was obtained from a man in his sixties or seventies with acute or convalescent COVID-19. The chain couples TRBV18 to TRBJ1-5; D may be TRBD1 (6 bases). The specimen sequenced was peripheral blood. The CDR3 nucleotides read TGTGCCAGCTCACTAATGAGGCCAGGGGATAGCAATCAGCCCCAGCATTTT. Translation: CASSLMRPGDSNQPQHF.